This T cell receptor (beta chain) was retrieved from a study of Ad26.COV2.S vaccination and SARS-CoV-2 variants (dated by TCRdb to the early 2020s). Regarding the research as a whole: Donors in the vaccine arm were drawn from COV1001, a phase I-IIa trial of Ad26.COV2.S in healthy adults that was multicentre, randomized, double-blind and placebo-controlled. Trial participants were randomized into five groups of five: low-dose or high-dose Ad26.COV2.S given once or twice, or placebo on both occasions. Dosing of Ad26.COV2.S was intramuscular, at either 5x10^10 or 1x10^11 viral particles, delivered as one shot or as two shots spaced 56 days apart. Throughout the experiments and outcome assessment, investigators stayed blinded to trial group allocation. A total of 32 samples were included in the TCR-sequenced set, comprising 19 Ad26.COV2.S vaccine recipients, 5 placebo recipients and 8 SARS-CoV-2 convalescent individuals. TCRbeta repertoire sequencing was used to assess the specificity and breadth of SARS-CoV-2-reactive T cell receptors after Ad26.COV2.S vaccination.

Of note for this clone: It lacks a known antigen. No qualities accompany the bases; no much larger clone lies one base away.

The CDR3 goes from the cysteine to the phenylalanine over 20 residues. Left in the record is the CDR3 DNA by itself, 60 bases read in frame from the first base. The immunoSEQ Assay was used to sequence TCRbeta CDR3 regions. After extraction, genomic DNA underwent amplification by bias-controlled multiplex PCR, followed by high-throughput sequencing. The paper's data handling went like this. To quantify the absolute abundance of every unique TCRbeta CDR3 region, sequences were collapsed and filtered. Usable DNA was measured by amplifying reference genes present in all nucleated cells, and TCRbeta template counts were normalized to that usable DNA to estimate T cell fraction. Repertoire TCRs were annotated as SARS-CoV-2-specific when V gene, CDR3 amino acid sequence and J gene were exactly matched to a known reactive TCR set. The reference SARS-CoV-2 TCR set came from MIRA and was filtered for enrichment in COVID-19-positive ImmuneCODE repertoires, removing public or cross-reactive TCRs. Drawing on the MIRA antigens, annotated TCRs were analysed further at the level of specific ORF or position within ORF. Depth was the summed frequency of annotated unique rearrangements, while breadth was defined as annotated unique rearrangements over total unique productive rearrangements. Group comparisons of TCR breadth used two-sided Wilcoxon rank-sum tests. As stored in TCRdb, this immuneACCESS dataset retains in-frame rearrangements with V and J assigned. A fraction of the clones does not appear; measured against another copy, unresolved V genes explain less than half of the discrepancy, and the remainder lacks a known reason. V and J calls and clone size are those listed in that table; D and trimming were worked out from the DNA. The sample yields around 420,000 clones; around 89% were counted once. Of the sample, about 4% is held by the ten largest clones.

Summary of the overall study and its limitations: Substantial breadth of spike-specific CD8+ and CD4+ T cell responses was reported after vaccination. Higher spike-specific TCR breadth was observed in Ad26.COV2.S recipients than in placebo recipients (P = 0.0014). Non-spike TCR breadth was comparable between vaccine and placebo recipients, consistent with the vaccine containing only spike. The authors noted that the TCR breadth and depth analyses may have underestimated total T cell responses. The study was not powered for comparison of responses between vaccine doses or regimens.

The treatment or condition label here, explained by the study, means: 19 received Ad26.COV2.S at low or high dose, single or two shots; roughly five received placebo; per-sample allocation not given. For vaccine and placebo recipients, repertoires were sequenced using samples collected on day 63 after the first injection. Between 29 July and 7 August 2020, Cohort 1b enrolled some 25 adults aged 18-55 years at one site in Boston, USA. Ad26.COV2.S was a replication-incompetent adenovirus type 26 vector that expressed a prefusion-stabilized SARS-CoV-2 spike protein derived from the original Wuhan strain.

This specimen consisted of peripheral blood, obtained in a trial of Ad26.COV2.S vaccine versus placebo. This TCR was recovered from a person between 18 and 60 years old who received the Ad26.COV2.S COVID-19 vaccine or a placebo. The sequence is built from TRBV21-1 and TRBJ2-2; the table names TRBD1, a call not compared with the DNA. TRBV21-1 is tagged as a pseudogene. The nucleotides read TGTGCCGGACCGCCTAATCTGCACTCAAATACAGGGGGCAACACCGGGGAGCTGTTTTTT. It is translated as CAGPPNLHSNTGGNTGELFF.